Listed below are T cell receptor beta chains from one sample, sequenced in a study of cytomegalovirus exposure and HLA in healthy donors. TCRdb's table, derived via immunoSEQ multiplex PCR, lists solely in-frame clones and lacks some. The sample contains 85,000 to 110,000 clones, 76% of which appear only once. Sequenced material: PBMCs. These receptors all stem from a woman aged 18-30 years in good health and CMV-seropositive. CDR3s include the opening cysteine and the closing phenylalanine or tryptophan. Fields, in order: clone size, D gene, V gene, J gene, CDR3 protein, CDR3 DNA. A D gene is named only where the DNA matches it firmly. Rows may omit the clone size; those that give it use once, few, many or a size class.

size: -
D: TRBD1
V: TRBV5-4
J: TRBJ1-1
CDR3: CASSPTGQGGLAFF
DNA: TGTGCCAGCAGCCCCACGGGACAGGGTGGTCTCGCTTTCTTT

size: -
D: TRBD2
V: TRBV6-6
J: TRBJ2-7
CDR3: CASSYNVGTSVYEQYF
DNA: TGTGCCAGCAGTTACAATGTGGGGACTAGCGTGTACGAGCAGTACTTC

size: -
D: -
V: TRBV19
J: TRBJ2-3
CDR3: CASSIPGTDTQYF
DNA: TGTGCCAGTAGTATCCCCGGCACAGATACGCAGTATTTT

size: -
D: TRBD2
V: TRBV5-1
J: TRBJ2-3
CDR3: CASSLAGVISGSGSDTQYF
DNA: TGCGCCAGCAGCTTGGCGGGAGTGATTAGCGGGAGTGGAAGTGATACGCAGTATTTT

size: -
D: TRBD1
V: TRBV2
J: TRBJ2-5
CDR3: CASSVGQRETQYF
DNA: TGTGCCAGCAGCGTGGGACAGCGAGAGACCCAGTACTTC

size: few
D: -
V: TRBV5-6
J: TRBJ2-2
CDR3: CASSKDTHPGELFF
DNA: TGTGCCAGCAGCAAAGACACCCACCCCGGGGAGCTGTTTTTT

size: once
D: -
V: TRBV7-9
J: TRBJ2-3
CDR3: CASRPTPRGGKDTQYF
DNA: TGTGCCAGCAGACCTACACCAAGGGGAGGTAAAGATACGCAGTATTTT

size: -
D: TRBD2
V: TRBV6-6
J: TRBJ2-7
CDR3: CASSYLAGGGYEQYF
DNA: TGTGCCAGCAGTTATTTGGCGGGAGGGGGGTACGAGCAGTACTTC

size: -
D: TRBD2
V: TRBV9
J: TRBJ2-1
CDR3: CASSVSGLAGPKSSYNEQFF
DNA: TGTGCCAGCAGCGTATCGGGACTAGCGGGACCTAAAAGCTCCTACAATGAGCAGTTCTTC

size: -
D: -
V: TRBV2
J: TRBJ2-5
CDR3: CASKFFRVGQETQYF
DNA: TGTGCCAGCAAGTTCTTCAGGGTGGGTCAGGAGACCCAGTACTTC

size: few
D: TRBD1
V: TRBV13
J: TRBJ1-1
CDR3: CASSGQAGGAGFVAFF
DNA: TGTGCCAGCAGCGGTCAGGCAGGGGGCGCTGGGTTCGTAGCTTTCTTT

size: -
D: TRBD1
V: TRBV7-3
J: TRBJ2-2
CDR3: CASSLQGAGGELFF
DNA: TGTGCCAGCAGCCTTCAGGGGGCCGGCGGGGAGCTGTTTTTT

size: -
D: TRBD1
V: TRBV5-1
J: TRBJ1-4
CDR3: CASSVTQGANEKLFF
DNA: TGCGCCAGCAGCGTCACCCAGGGGGCCAATGAAAAACTGTTTTTT

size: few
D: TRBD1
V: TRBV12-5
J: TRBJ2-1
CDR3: CASEAGGNEQFF
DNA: TGTGCTAGTGAGGCAGGGGGCAATGAGCAGTTCTTC

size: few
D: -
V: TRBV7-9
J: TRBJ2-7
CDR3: CASSLGGPGGEQYF
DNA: TGTGCCAGCAGCTTAGGAGGGCCCGGTGGCGAGCAGTACTTC

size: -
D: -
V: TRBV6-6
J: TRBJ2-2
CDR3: CASSPRPGRDTGELFF
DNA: TGTGCCAGCAGTCCCCGACCTGGGCGGGACACCGGGGAGCTGTTTTTT

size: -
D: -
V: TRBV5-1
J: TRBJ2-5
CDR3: CASSPGRRGETQYF
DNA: TGCGCCAGCAGCCCTGGTCGGCGCGGGGAGACCCAGTACTTC

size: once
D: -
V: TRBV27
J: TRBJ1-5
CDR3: CASSGSGAGQPQHF
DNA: TGTGCCAGCAGCGGTTCAGGGGCGGGTCAGCCCCAGCATTTT

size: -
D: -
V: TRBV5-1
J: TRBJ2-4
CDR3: CASTRGGGDIQYF
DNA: TGCGCCAGCACCCGGGGAGGAGGGGACATTCAGTACTTC

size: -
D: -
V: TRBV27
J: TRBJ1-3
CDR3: CASSLTPAGNTIYF
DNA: TGTGCCAGCAGTTTGACACCGGCGGGAAACACCATATATTTT

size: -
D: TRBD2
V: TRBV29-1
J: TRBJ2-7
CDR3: CSVAGGDTGSYEQYF
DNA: TGCAGCGTTGCGGGGGGGGACACGGGCTCCTACGAGCAGTACTTC

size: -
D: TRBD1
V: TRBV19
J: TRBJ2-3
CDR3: CASSTTGGDTQYF
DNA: TGTGCCAGTAGTACTACAGGGGGGGATACGCAGTATTTT

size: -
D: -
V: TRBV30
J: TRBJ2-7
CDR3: CASDRDTTYEQYF
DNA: TGTGCCTCAGACCGGGACACTACCTACGAGCAGTACTTC

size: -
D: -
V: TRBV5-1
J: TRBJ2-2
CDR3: CASSLSGADTGELFF
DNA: TGCGCCAGCAGCTTGTCAGGCGCTGACACCGGGGAGCTGTTTTTT

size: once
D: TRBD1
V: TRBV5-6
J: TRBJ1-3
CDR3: CASTLGRGRGNTIYF
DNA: TGTGCCAGCACCTTGGGGAGGGGGCGAGGAAACACCATATATTTT

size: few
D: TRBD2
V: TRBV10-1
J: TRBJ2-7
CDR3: CASSWQRGADWQYF
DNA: TGCGCCAGCAGCTGGCAGCGGGGGGCCGATTGGCAGTACTTC

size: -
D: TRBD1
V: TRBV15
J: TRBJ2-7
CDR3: CATSRPDRGYSEQYF
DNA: TGTGCCACCAGCAGACCCGACAGGGGGTATAGCGAGCAGTACTTC

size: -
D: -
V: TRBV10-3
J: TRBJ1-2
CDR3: CAISVTDTNYGYTF
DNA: TGTGCCATCAGTGTTACAGATACTAACTATGGCTACACCTTC

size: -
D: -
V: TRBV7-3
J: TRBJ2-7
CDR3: CASSLTGKQAYEQYF
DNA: TGTGCCAGCAGCTTAACAGGGAAACAGGCGTACGAGCAGTACTTC

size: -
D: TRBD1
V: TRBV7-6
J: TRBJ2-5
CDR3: CASSPGGDRGPGETQYF
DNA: TGTGCCAGCAGCCCCGGGGGGGACAGGGGGCCGGGGGAGACCCAGTACTTC

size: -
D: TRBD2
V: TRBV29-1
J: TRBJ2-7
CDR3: CSVGLAGAYEQYF
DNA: TGCAGCGTTGGACTAGCGGGAGCCTACGAGCAGTACTTC

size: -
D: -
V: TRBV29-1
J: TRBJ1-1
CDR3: CSVERTENTEAFF
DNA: TGCAGCGTTGAAAGGACAGAAAACACTGAAGCTTTCTTT

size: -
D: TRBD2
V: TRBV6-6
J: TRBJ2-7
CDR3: CASSYGTSDYEQYF
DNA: TGTGCCAGCAGTTACGGGACTAGCGACTACGAGCAGTACTTC

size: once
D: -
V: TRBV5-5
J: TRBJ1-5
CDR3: CASSSYSNQPQHF
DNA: TGTGCCAGCAGCTCCTATAGCAATCAGCCCCAGCATTTT

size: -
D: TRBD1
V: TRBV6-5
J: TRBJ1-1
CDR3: CASSYNPTGGSYAFF
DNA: TGTGCCAGCAGTTACAACCCGACAGGGGGTAGCTACGCTTTCTTT

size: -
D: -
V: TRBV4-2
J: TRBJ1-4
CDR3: CASSQDRINEKLFF
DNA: TGTGCCAGCAGCCAAGACAGGATTAATGAAAAACTGTTTTTT

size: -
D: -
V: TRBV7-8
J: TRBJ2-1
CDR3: CASSLLAEQFF
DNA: TGTGCCAGCAGCTTACTGGCTGAGCAGTTCTTC

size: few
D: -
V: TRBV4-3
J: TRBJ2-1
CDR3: CASSQDFDSSSYNEQFF
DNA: TGCGCCAGCAGCCAAGACTTCGATTCTAGCTCCTACAATGAGCAGTTCTTC

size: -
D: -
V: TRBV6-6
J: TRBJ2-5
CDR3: CASSYPEANHQETQYF
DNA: TGTGCCAGCAGTTACCCTGAGGCAAACCACCAAGAGACCCAGTACTTC

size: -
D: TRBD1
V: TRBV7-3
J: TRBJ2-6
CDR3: CASSLQGAGGANVLTF
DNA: TGTGCCAGCAGCCTCCAGGGGGCAGGTGGGGCCAACGTCCTGACTTTC

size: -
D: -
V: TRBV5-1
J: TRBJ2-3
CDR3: CASSYWGVSTDTQYF
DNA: TGCGCCAGCAGTTACTGGGGGGTGAGCACAGATACGCAGTATTTT

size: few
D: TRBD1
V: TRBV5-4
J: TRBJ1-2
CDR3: CASSQRGQGYYGYTF
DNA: TGTGCCAGCAGCCAAAGGGGACAGGGGTACTATGGCTACACCTTC

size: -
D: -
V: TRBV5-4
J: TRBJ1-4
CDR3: CASTSGGQGNEKLFF
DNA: TGTGCCAGCACCTCGGGGGGGCAGGGTAATGAAAAACTGTTTTTT

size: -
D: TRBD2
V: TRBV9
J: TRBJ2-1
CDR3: CASSVGSSGRYNEQFF
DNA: TGTGCCAGCAGCGTAGGGTCTAGCGGGAGGTACAATGAGCAGTTCTTC

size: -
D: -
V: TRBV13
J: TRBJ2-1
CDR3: CASSLQIYNEQFF
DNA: TGTGCCAGCAGCTTGCAGATCTACAATGAGCAGTTCTTC

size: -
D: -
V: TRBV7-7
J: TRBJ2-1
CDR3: CASSPDSALGNEQFF
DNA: TGTGCTAGCAGTCCTGACAGCGCCCTTGGGAATGAGCAGTTCTTC